This T cell receptor (beta chain) was identified in a study of T cells after yellow fever vaccination. The CDR3 totals 15 residues. Deletions cut 0 bases from V and 5 bases from J, with 12 bases between. Germline lookup yields CDR1 LGHNA and CDR2 YNFKEQ. TCR cDNA, made by 5'RACE template switching, carried an added universal primer site and UMIs. TCRdb used MiXCR to reprocess the 5' RACE reads, holding one entry per CDR3 protein. This sample yields about 57,000 distinct CDR3 sequences, of which approximately 7.4% are seen a single time; 36% belongs to the top ten. This clonotype was detected many times.

The rearrangement joins TRBV4-2 to TRBJ2-3; D gene uncertain. This TCR was recovered from a man between 25 and 39 years old who received the YFV17D yellow fever vaccine. Material: CD8+ T cells sorted from PBMCs, obtained 15 days after the yellow fever booster vaccination. The DNA for the CDR3 is TGTGCCAGCAGCCAAGAGGAAGGAGTAGAAGATACGCAGTATTTT. It yields the protein CASSQEEGVEDTQYF.